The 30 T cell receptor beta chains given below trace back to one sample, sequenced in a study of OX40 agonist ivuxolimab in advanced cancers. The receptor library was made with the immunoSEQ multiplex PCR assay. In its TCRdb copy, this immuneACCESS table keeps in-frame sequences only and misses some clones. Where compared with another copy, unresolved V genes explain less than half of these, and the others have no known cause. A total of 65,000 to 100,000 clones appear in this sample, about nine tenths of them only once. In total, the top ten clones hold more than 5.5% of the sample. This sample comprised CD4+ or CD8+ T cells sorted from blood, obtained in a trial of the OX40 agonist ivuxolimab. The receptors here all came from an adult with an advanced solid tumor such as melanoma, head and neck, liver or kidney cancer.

The CDR3, as DNA: TGTGCCAGCAGTTCGCAGGGGAACGGAAACACCATATATTTT. Translation gives CASSSQGNGNTIYF. V gene TRBV28 combines with J gene TRBJ1-3, with D tentatively TRBD1 (6 bases). V was clipped by 4 bases and J by 4 bases, with 11 bases between them. Germline CDR1 is MDHEN and CDR2 is SYDVKM. The CDR3 length is 14 residues.

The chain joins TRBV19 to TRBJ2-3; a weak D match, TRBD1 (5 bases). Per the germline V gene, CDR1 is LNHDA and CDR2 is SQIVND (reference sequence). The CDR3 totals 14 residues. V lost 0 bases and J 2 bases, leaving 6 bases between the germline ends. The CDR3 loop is CASSIDGATDTQYF. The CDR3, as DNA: TGTGCCAGTAGTATAGATGGGGCCACAGATACGCAGTATTTT.

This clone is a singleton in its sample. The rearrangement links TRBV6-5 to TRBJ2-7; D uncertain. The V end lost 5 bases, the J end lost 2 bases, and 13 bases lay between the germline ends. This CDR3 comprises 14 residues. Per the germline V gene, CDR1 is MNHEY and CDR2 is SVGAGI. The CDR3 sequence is CASSRYAGTYEQYF. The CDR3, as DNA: TGTGCCAGCAGTAGATATGCCGGTACCTACGAGCAGTACTTC.

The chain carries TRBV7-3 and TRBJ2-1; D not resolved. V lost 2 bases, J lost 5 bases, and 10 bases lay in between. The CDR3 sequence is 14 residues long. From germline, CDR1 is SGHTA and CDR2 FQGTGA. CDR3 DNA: TGTGCCAGCAGCTTAGGGTTAGTTAACAATGAGCAGTTCTTC. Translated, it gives CASSLGLVNNEQFF. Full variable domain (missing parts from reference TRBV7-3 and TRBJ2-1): GAGVSQTPSNKVTEKGKYVELRCDPISGHTALYWYRQSLGQGPEFLIYFQGTGAADDSGLPNDRFFAVRPEGSVSTLKIQRTERGDSAVYLCASSLGLVNNEQFFGPGTRLTVL.

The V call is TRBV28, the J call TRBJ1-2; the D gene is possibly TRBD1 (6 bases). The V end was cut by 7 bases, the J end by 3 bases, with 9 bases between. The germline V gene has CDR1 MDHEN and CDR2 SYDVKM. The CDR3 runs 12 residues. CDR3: CASMRTDYGYTF. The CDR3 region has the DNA TGTGCCAGCATGAGGACAGACTATGGCTACACCTTC.

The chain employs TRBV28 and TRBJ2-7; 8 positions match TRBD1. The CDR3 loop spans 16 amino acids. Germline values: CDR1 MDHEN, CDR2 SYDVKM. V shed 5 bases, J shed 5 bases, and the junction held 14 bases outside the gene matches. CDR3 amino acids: CASSTPTGGRVNEQYF. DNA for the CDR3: TGTGCCAGCAGTACGCCAACAGGGGGTAGGGTTAACGAGCAGTACTTC.

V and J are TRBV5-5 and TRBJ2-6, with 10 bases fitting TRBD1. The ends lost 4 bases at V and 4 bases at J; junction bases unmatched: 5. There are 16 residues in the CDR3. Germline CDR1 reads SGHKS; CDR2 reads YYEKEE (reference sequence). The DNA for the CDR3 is TGTGCCAGCAGCACCGGGACAGGGGTCGGGGCCAACGTCCTGACTTTC. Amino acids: CASSTGTGVGANVLTF.

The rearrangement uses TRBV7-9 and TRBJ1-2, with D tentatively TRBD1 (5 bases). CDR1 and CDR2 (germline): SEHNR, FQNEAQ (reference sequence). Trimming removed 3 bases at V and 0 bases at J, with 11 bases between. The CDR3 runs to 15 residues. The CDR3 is CASSLGTAANYGYTF. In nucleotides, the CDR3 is TGTGCCAGCAGCTTGGGGACGGCCGCTAACTATGGCTACACCTTC.

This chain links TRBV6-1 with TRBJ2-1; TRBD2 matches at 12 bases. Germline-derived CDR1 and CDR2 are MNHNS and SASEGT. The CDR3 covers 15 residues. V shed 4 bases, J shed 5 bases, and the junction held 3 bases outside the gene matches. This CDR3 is CASSVGLAGNNEQFF. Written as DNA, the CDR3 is TGTGCCAGCAGTGTTGGACTAGCGGGGAACAATGAGCAGTTCTTC.

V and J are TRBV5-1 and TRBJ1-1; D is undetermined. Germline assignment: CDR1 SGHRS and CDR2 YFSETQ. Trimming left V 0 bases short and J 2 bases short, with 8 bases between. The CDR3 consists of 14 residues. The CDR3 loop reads CASSLENSNTEAFF. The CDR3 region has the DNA TGCGCCAGCAGCTTGGAGAACAGTAACACTGAAGCTTTCTTT.

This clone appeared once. The CDR3 bases are TGCGCCAGCAGTGATCTCTCGGTTTGGGGGCGCGGTACTGGCGAGCAGTACTTC. This translates into CASSDLSVWGRGTGEQYF. The chain has TRBV10-2 and TRBJ2-7; possibly TRBD1 for D (6 bases). CDR1 and CDR2 (germline): WSHSY, SAAADI. Trimming took off 3 bases at V and 6 bases at J, with 27 bases between the two ends. The CDR3 has 18 amino acids.

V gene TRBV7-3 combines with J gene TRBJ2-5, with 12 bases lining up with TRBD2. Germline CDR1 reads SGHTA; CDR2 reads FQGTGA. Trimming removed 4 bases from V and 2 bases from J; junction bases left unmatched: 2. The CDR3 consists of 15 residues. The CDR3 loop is CASSSSGREQETQYF. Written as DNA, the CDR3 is TGTGCCAGCAGCTCTAGCGGGAGGGAGCAAGAGACCCAGTACTTC. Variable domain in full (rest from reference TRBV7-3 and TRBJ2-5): GAGVSQTPSNKVTEKGKYVELRCDPISGHTALYWYRQSLGQGPEFLIYFQGTGAADDSGLPNDRFFAVRPEGSVSTLKIQRTERGDSAVYLCASSSSGREQETQYFGPGTRLLVL.

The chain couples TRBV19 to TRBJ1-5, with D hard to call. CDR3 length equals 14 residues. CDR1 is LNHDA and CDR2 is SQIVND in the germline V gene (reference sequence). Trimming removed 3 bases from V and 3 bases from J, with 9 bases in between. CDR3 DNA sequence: TGTGCCAGTAGTATCCCCAGAAACAATCAGCCCCAGCATTTT. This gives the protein CASSIPRNNQPQHF.

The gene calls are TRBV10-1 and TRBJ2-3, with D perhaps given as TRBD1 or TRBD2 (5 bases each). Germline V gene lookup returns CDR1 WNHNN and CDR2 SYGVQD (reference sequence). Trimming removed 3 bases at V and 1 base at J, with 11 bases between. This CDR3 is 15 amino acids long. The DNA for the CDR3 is TGCGCCAGCAGTGAAACCGGGACCCGCACAGATACGCAGTATTTT. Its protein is CASSETGTRTDTQYF.

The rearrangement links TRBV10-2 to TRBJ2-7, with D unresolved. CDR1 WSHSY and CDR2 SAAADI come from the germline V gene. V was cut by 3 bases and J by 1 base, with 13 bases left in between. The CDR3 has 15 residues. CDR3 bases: TGCGCCAGCAGTGACTTCCCCGCCCTTTCCTACGAGCAGTACTTC. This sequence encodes CASSDFPALSYEQYF.

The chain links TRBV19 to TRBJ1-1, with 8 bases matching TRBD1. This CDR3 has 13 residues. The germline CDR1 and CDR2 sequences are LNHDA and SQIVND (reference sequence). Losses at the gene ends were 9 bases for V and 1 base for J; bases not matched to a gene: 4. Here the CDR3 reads CASTGGRNTEAFF. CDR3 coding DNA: TGTGCCAGCACAGGGGGTAGGAACACTGAAGCTTTCTTT.

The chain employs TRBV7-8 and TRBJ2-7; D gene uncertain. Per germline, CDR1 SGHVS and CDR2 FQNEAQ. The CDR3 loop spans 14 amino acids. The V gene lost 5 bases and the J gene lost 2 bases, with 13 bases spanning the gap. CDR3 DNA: TGTGCCAGCAGCCCGAGGCCTGGGGCCTACGAGCAGTACTTC. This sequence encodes CASSPRPGAYEQYF.

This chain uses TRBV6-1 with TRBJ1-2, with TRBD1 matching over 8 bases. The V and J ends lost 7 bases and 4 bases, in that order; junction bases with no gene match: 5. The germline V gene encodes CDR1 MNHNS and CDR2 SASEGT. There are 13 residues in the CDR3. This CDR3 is CASTSGQGYGYTF. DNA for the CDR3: TGTGCCAGCACCTCAGGACAGGGCTATGGCTACACCTTC.

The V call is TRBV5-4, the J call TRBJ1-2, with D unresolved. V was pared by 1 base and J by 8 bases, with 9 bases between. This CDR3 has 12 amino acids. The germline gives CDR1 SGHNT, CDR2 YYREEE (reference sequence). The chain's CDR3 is CASSLNLEGYTF. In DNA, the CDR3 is TGTGCCAGCAGCTTGAATCTGGAGGGCTACACCTTC.

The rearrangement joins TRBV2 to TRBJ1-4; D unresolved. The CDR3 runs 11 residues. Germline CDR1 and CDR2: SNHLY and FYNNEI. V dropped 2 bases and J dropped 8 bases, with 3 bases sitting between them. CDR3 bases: TGTGCCAGCAGTGAATTCGAAAAACTGTTTTTT. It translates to CASSEFEKLFF.

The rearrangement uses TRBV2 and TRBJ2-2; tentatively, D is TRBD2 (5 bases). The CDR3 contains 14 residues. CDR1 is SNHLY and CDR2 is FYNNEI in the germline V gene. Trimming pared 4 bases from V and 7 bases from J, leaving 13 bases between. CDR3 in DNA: TGTGCCAGCAGTGTAGGACTGGGGTACGGGGAGCTGTTTTTT. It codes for CASSVGLGYGELFF.

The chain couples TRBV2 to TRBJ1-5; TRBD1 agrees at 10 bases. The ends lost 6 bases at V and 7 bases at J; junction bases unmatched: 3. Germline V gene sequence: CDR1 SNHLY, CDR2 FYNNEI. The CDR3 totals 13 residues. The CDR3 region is CASRGTGDQPQHF. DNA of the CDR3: TGTGCCAGCAGGGGGACAGGGGACCAGCCCCAGCATTTT.

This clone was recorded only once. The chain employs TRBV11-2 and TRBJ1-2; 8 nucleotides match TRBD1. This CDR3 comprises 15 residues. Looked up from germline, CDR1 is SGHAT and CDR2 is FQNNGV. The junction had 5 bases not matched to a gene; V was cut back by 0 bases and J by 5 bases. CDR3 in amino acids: CASSLDGTGFYGYTF. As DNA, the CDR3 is TGTGCCAGCAGCTTAGACGGGACAGGCTTTTATGGCTACACCTTC. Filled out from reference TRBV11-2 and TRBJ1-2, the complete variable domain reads EAGVAQSPRYKIIEKRQSVAFWCNPISGHATLYWYQQILGQGPKLLIQFQNNGVVDDSQLPKDRFSAERLKGVDSTLKIQPAKLEDSAVYLCASSLDGTGFYGYTFGSGTRLTVV.

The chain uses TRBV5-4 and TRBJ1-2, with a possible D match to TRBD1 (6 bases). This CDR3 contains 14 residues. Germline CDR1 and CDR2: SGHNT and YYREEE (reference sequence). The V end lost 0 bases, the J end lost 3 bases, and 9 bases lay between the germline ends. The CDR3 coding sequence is TGTGCCAGCAGCTTGGCAGGGGCTGACTATGGCTACACCTTC. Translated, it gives CASSLAGADYGYTF.

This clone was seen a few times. CDR3 in DNA: TGTGCCAGCAGCGCCGGACTAGCGATGTCCTACGAGCAGTACTTC. Amino acid sequence: CASSAGLAMSYEQYF. The rearrangement joins TRBV7-2 to TRBJ2-7; 9 bases agree with TRBD2. The CDR3 extends over 15 amino acids. J gave up 1 base and V 5 bases, and 6 bases lay outside the gene matches. Looked up from germline, CDR1 is SGHTA and CDR2 is FQGNSA.

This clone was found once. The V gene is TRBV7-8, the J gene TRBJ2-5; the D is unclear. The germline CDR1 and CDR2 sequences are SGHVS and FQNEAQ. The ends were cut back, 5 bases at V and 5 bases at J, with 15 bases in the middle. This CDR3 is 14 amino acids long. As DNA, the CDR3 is TGTGCCAGCAGCCCCGGGCAGCTAAGGGAGACCCAGTACTTC. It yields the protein CASSPGQLRETQYF.

The CDR3 protein is CASRLAGGTGELFF. CDR3 sequence (DNA): TGTGCCAGCAGACTAGCGGGAGGCACCGGGGAGCTGTTTTTT. The J gene is TRBJ2-2, the V gene TRBV6-1; 12 bases are shared with TRBD2. The V and J ends lost 6 bases and 4 bases, in that order; junction bases with no gene match: 0. The CDR3 spans 14 residues. CDR1 and CDR2 from the germline V gene are MNHNS and SASEGT.

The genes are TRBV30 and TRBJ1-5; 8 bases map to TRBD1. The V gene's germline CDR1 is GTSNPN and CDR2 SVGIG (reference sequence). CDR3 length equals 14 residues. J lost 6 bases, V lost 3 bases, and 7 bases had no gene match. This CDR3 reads CAWSGQGGGQPQHF. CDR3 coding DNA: TGTGCCTGGAGCGGACAGGGAGGTGGTCAGCCCCAGCATTTT.

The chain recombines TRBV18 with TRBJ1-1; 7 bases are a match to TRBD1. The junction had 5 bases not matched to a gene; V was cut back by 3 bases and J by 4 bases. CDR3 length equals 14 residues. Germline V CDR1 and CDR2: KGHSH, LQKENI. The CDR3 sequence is CASSPDRVATEAFF. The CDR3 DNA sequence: TGTGCCAGCTCACCCGACAGGGTCGCCACTGAAGCTTTCTTT.

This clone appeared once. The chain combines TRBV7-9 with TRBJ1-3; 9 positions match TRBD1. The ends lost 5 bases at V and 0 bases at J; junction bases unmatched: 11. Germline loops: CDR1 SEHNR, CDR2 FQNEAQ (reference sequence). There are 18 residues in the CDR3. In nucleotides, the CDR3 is TGTGCCAGCAGCCTACGGGGGGACAGGGCTCACTCTGGAAACACCATATATTTT. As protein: CASSLRGDRAHSGNTIYF.